A selection of T cell receptor beta chains follows, all from one sample in a study of cytomegalovirus exposure and HLA in healthy donors. The method was immunoSEQ multiplex PCR; TCRdb's version includes in-frame clones alone and lacks a portion of them. The sample lists about 140,000 clones; approximately 80% were seen once. Sequencing used PBMCs. All receptors derive from a woman between 45 and 60 years old in good health and CMV-seronegative. CDR3s include the opening cysteine and the closing phenylalanine or tryptophan. Fields, in order: clone size, J gene, V gene, D gene, CDR3 DNA, CDR3 protein. A D gene is named only where the DNA matches it firmly. Clone size is given for some rows only: seen once, a few or many times, or a class if the clone is expanded.

medium-sized	TRBJ1-3	TRBV6-6	.	TGTGCCAGCAGTTACTCGGGCAGGGAGGCTGGAAACACCATATATTTT	CASSYSGREAGNTIYF
.	TRBJ2-7	TRBV7-9	.	TGTGCCAGCAGCTTGCTCGGGATAGGACGGTCCTACGAGCAGTACTTC	CASSLLGIGRSYEQYF
.	TRBJ2-5	TRBV4-2	TRBD2	TGTGCCAGCAGCCAAGTTCACCTAGCGGGCCAAGAGACCCAGTACTTC	CASSQVHLAGQETQYF
few	TRBJ2-2	TRBV5-6	.	TGTGCCAGCAGCTTCAGGGGCCCCGGGGAGCTGTTTTTT	CASSFRGPGELFF
.	TRBJ1-1	TRBV6-1	.	TGTGCCAGCAGTGAACGCGGGGGGCGAGAGAACACTGAAGCTTTCTTT	CASSERGGRENTEAFF
.	TRBJ2-3	TRBV5-1	TRBD2	TGCGCCAGCAGCTTGGCAGGCGGGGGAAGCACAGATACGCAGTATTTT	CASSLAGGGSTDTQYF
once	TRBJ1-1	TRBV9	TRBD1	TGTGCCAGCAGCCAGATCGGGACAGGGAACACTGAAGCTTTCTTT	CASSQIGTGNTEAFF
.	TRBJ1-3	TRBV19	.	TGTGCCAGTAGTACGGGGAGCGGAAACACCATATATTTT	CASSTGSGNTIYF
.	TRBJ2-7	TRBV5-4	TRBD2	TGTGCCAGCAGCGACATTAGCGGGGGGGCCCAGTACTTC	CASSDISGGAQYF
.	TRBJ2-7	TRBV6-1	.	TGTGCCAGCAGCGACCCCTCCGGAGGGAGGCAGTACTTC	CASSDPSGGRQYF
.	TRBJ1-4	TRBV19	TRBD1	TGTGCCAGTAGTATAGCCAGGGGGCGAGTTGAAAAACTGTTTTTT	CASSIARGRVEKLFF
.	TRBJ1-2	TRBV20-1	.	TGCAGTGCTAGTCCCGGGGGTGGCTACACCTTC	CSASPGGGYTF
.	TRBJ1-5	TRBV15	.	TGTGCCACCAGCAGAGATACGGGGTACATCGATCAGCCCCAGCATTTT	CATSRDTGYIDQPQHF
.	TRBJ1-4	TRBV30	TRBD1	TGTGCCTGTGTAACCGGGGACAGGGGCCAAAAACTGTTTTTT	CACVTGDRGQKLFF
.	TRBJ1-4	TRBV13	TRBD1	TGTGCCAGCAGCTATCAGGGGGCGAGGAATGAAAAACTGTTTTTT	CASSYQGARNEKLFF
.	TRBJ1-2	TRBV5-1	TRBD1	TGCGCCAGCAGCCCAACTGGGGACAGGCAAAGGGTAGGCTACACCTTC	CASSPTGDRQRVGYTF
.	TRBJ1-2	TRBV4-1	TRBD1	TGCGCCAGCAGCCAAGATGGGACAGGGCTCTATGGCTACACCTTC	CASSQDGTGLYGYTF
.	TRBJ1-2	TRBV4-1	TRBD1	TGCGCCAGCAGCCGTGGGACAGCTAATGGCTACACCTTC	CASSRGTANGYTF
.	TRBJ1-5	TRBV27	TRBD1	TGTGCCAGCAGTTTATATCAGGGGGGCAATCAGCCCCAGCATTTT	CASSLYQGGNQPQHF
.	TRBJ1-4	TRBV19	.	TGTGCCAGTAGTCCGGGACTTAATGAAAAACTGTTTTTT	CASSPGLNEKLFF
.	TRBJ1-5	TRBV29-1	.	TGCAGCGTTGATGCAGGGGAAGGCCAGCCCCAGCATTTT	CSVDAGEGQPQHF
.	TRBJ1-5	TRBV10-3	.	TGTGCCATCAGTGATGGCTTCCAGGCATATAGCAATCAGCCCCAGCATTTT	CAISDGFQAYSNQPQHF